Listed below are T cell receptor beta chains from one sample, sequenced in a study of cytomegalovirus exposure and HLA in healthy donors. Generated by immunoSEQ multiplex PCR, the TCRdb table keeps only in-frame clones and is missing some. The sample records 150,000 or so clones, over 65% being singletons. The sample was PBMCs. Receptor source: a man between 25 and 39 years old in good health and CMV-seronegative. Each CDR3 is given with its conserved first and last residue. Each record gives: D gene, clone size, V gene, J gene, CDR3 DNA, CDR3 protein. D genes are given only for firm matches. Size values are once, few and many counts, or a class for expanded clones, and some rows have none.

TRBD2	NA	TRBV9	TRBJ2-1	TGTGCCAGCATGGGACTAGACAATGAGCAGTTCTTC	CASMGLDNEQFF
NA	NA	TRBV4-1	TRBJ2-7	TGCGCCAGCAGCCAAGCTCCCGTGAGGATAGACTCCTACGAGCAGTACTTC	CASSQAPVRIDSYEQYF
TRBD1	NA	TRBV5-1	TRBJ2-7	TGCGCCAGCAGCCCCGGGACAGCCTCCTACGAGCAGTACTTC	CASSPGTASYEQYF
TRBD1	few	TRBV7-8	TRBJ2-1	TGTGCCAGTATTCAGGGGGCCCACAATGAGCAGTTCTTC	CASIQGAHNEQFF
TRBD1	NA	TRBV7-6	TRBJ2-2	TGTGCCAGCAGCTCACCGACAGGGGCCGGGGAGCTGTTTTTT	CASSSPTGAGELFF
TRBD1	NA	TRBV28	TRBJ2-5	TGTGCCAGCAGTTTCATATCCGGGACAGGGGGCGCGTACCAAGAGACCCAGTACTTC	CASSFISGTGGAYQETQYF
TRBD1	NA	TRBV25-1	TRBJ1-4	TGTGCCAGCAGTGATTCGACAGGGTTGGGTGAAAAACTGTTTTTT	CASSDSTGLGEKLFF
TRBD1	few	TRBV7-8	TRBJ1-2	TGTGCCAGCAGCTCTTCCCGGACAGGTGGCTACACCTTC	CASSSSRTGGYTF
TRBD1	NA	TRBV25-1	TRBJ1-1	TGTGCCAGCAGTGGCGACAGGGTGAACACTGAAGCTTTCTTT	CASSGDRVNTEAFF
TRBD1	once	TRBV6-5	TRBJ1-2	TGTGCCAGCAGAAGGGACAGGTTGGGTGGCTACACCTTC	CASRRDRLGGYTF
NA	NA	TRBV11-2	TRBJ1-1	TGTGCCAGCAGCTTTGGGGGCGGGAACACTGAAGCTTTCTTT	CASSFGGGNTEAFF
NA	NA	TRBV7-9	TRBJ2-7	TGTTCCAGCAGCTTGAAGGCCGGGACCTACGAGCAGTACTTC	CSSSLKAGTYEQYF
NA	few	TRBV13	TRBJ1-1	TGTGCCAGCAGCTCAGGGACGGGCACTGAAGCTTTCTTT	CASSSGTGTEAFF
NA	NA	TRBV6-5	TRBJ1-1	TGTGCCAGCAGTAACAGGGAGAACACTGAAGCTTTCTTT	CASSNRENTEAFF
NA	NA	TRBV6-5	TRBJ2-6	TGTGCCAGCAGTCGCCCGGGGTCTGGGGCCAACGTCCTGACTTTC	CASSRPGSGANVLTF
TRBD1	NA	TRBV6-6	TRBJ1-1	TGTGCCAGCAGTGGACAGGGTATGAACACTGAAGCTTTCTTT	CASSGQGMNTEAFF
NA	NA	TRBV29-1	TRBJ1-1	TGCAGCGTTGAAGGTGGGCTGGGCATGAACACTGAAGCTTTCTTT	CSVEGGLGMNTEAFF
TRBD2	NA	TRBV5-6	TRBJ2-1	TGTGCCGGCAGCCGTGCCGGGGGGGGAAATGAGCAGTTCTTC	CAGSRAGGGNEQFF
TRBD2	NA	TRBV5-1	TRBJ2-7	TGCGCCAGCAGCCCCTCGGGACTAGCGGGGTCGAGGGAGCAGTACTTC	CASSPSGLAGSREQYF
NA	few	TRBV6-4	TRBJ1-1	TGTGCCAGCAGTACGACAGTTATGCCTGAAGCTTTCTTT	CASSTTVMPEAFF
NA	NA	TRBV10-3	TRBJ1-6	TGTGCCATCGGGGAGGTGGGCAATTCACCCCTCCACTTT	CAIGEVGNSPLHF
NA	NA	TRBV28	TRBJ1-3	TGTGCCAGCAGTCCCCCCCGGCGGACCATATATTTT	CASSPPRRTIYF
TRBD1	NA	TRBV6-6	TRBJ1-4	TGTGCCAGCAGTTACCCGATTCAGGGGGCAGGGGAAAAACTGTTTTTT	CASSYPIQGAGEKLFF
NA	NA	TRBV14	TRBJ2-1	TGTGCCAGCAGCCAACTCTACGGCGGCCCCTACTACAATGAGCAGTTCTTC	CASSQLYGGPYYNEQFF
NA	NA	TRBV28	TRBJ1-2	TGTGCCAGCAGTGACACGGGGTACTATGGCTACACCTTC	CASSDTGYYGYTF
TRBD1	NA	TRBV4-2	TRBJ1-6	TGTGCCAGCAGCCAAGAGACAGGGGTATATAATTCACCCCTCCACTTT	CASSQETGVYNSPLHF
TRBD1	few	TRBV7-8	TRBJ1-6	TGTGCCAGCAGCTTAGGTCGGGCAGGGGGTTCACCCCTCCACTTT	CASSLGRAGGSPLHF
NA	NA	TRBV7-2	TRBJ2-2	TGTGCCAGCAGCTTAGCCACAGGGATCGCCGGGGAGCTGTTTTTT	CASSLATGIAGELFF
NA	NA	TRBV6-5	TRBJ2-5	TGTGCCAGCAGTAGGCCGGGACTTCAAGAGACCCAGTACTTC	CASSRPGLQETQYF
TRBD2	once	TRBV7-9	TRBJ2-5	TGTGCCAGCAGCTTAGCGCGGGCTAGCGGGGCCCAAGAGACCCAGTACTTC	CASSLARASGAQETQYF
NA	NA	TRBV5-1	TRBJ2-7	TGCGCCAGCAGTGGAGGCCTCTCCTACGAGCAGTACTTC	CASSGGLSYEQYF
NA	few	TRBV11-2	TRBJ2-7	TGTGCCAGCAGCTCCGTGACACCTAAGACCTACGAGCAGTACTTC	CASSSVTPKTYEQYF